This T cell receptor beta chain was retrieved from a study of blood T cell repertoires in COVID-19. Whole-study context: Donors in the United States, Italy and Spain gave samples during acute or convalescent COVID-19. The cDNA or gDNA used as material had been derived from T cells, B-cell-depleted T cells, or PBMCs.

Study processing details: Estimation of nucleated cell counts relied on the amplification of reference gene primers. This table comes from immunoSEQ multiplex PCR, and its TCRdb copy is limited to in-frame clones, with some not included. V and J calls and clone size come straight from that table; D and trimming were deduced from the DNA. The table lists about 240,000 clones, 82% of them singletons. This CDR3 is built from 16 residues. The germline V gene encodes CDR1 ENHRY and CDR2 SYGVKD. Germline trimming cut 0 bases from V and 3 bases from J; bases unmatched to any gene: 7. The V gene is TRBV10-3, the J gene TRBJ1-1; 7 bases agree with TRBD1. The material sequenced was peripheral blood. The source of this sequence is a woman aged 55-69 years with active or convalescent COVID-19. CDR3 sequence: CAISESGTGVDTEAFF. For the CDR3, the DNA is TGTGCCATCAGTGAGTCGGGAACAGGGGTTGACACTGAAGCTTTCTTT.